The present TCR beta chain was sequenced within a study of identical twins. With respect to this clonotype: Its specificity is unknown.

TCRdb reprocessed the 5' RACE reads via MiXCR and lists one record per CDR3 protein. The data contain about 530,000 distinct CDR3 sequences, about 16% of them singletons. The study's findings and limits: Among out-of-frame alpha sequences shared by twins, low generation probability occurred in excess.

This sample also belongs to another study, concerning yellow fever vaccine responses in identical twins.

This clonotype was sampled from a woman aged 18-29 years in good health. What was sequenced was CD4+ T cells sorted from blood.

In DNA form, the CDR3 reads TGCGCCAGCAGCTCCGGCGGACTAGCGGGAGGATTAAATGAGCAGTTCTTC. Protein sequence: CASSSGGLAGGLNEQFF. The rearrangement uses TRBV5-1 and TRBJ2-1; 14 bases agree with TRBD2. CDR3 length: 17 amino acids. The V segment lost 3 bases and the J segment 7 bases; nucleotides outside the gene matches: 9. Germline V CDR1 and CDR2: SGHRS, YFSETQ.